This passage covers 26 T cell receptor beta chains from one sample sequenced in a study of tumor-infiltrating lymphocytes in localized non-small cell lung cancer. Profiled with immunoSEQ multiplex PCR; TCRdb holds only in-frame clones, not every one. The sample records about 14,000 clones, 68% being singletons. The source material was uninvolved lung tissue not adjacent to the tumor. Receptors were obtained from a human donor with non-small cell lung cancer.

The V call is TRBV10-3, the J call TRBJ2-1; D unresolved. With 7 bases removed from V and 0 bases from J, the gap between germline ends came to 7 bases. CDR3 size: 13 residues. Per germline, CDR1 ENHRY and CDR2 SYGVKD. CDR3 in amino acids: CAIKAASYNEQFF. For the CDR3, the DNA is TGTGCCATCAAAGCAGCCTCCTACAATGAGCAGTTCTTC.

The rearrangement uses TRBV4-2 and TRBJ2-1, with D hard to call. The CDR3 has 14 residues. V was trimmed by 0 bases and J by 6 bases, leaving 9 bases between them. CDR1 and CDR2 (germline): LGHNA, YNFKEQ. The CDR3 DNA follows: TGTGCCAGCAGCCAAGATCTAGTACGCAATGAGCAGTTCTTC. Residues: CASSQDLVRNEQFF.

The CDR3 DNA reads as TGTGCCGGACCGGGGGGGGAAAGTGAAAAACTGTTTTTT. The encoded protein is CAGPGGESEKLFF. V and J are TRBV30 and TRBJ1-4; the D gene is possibly TRBD1 (5 bases). The germline V gene encodes CDR1 GTSNPN and CDR2 SVGIG (reference sequence). V shed 8 bases and J shed 7 bases, with 17 bases lying between them. CDR3 length: 13 residues.

The sample holds a few counts of this clone. The V and J genes are TRBV28 and TRBJ1-1; 7 bases agree with TRBD1. The CDR3 is 13 amino acids. After removal of 3 bases from V and 6 bases from J, the junction contained 4 bases not matched to a gene. Germline V CDR1 and CDR2: MDHEN, SYDVKM. The CDR3 DNA reads TGTGCCAGCAGTTTCGACAGGGTCTCTGAAGCTTTCTTT. This codes for CASSFDRVSEAFF.

The rearrangement uses TRBV7-2 and TRBJ2-2; 8 bases map to TRBD2. CDR1 SGHTA and CDR2 FQGNSA come from the germline V gene. This CDR3 contains 17 residues. Trimming removed 3 bases from V and 3 bases from J; junction bases left unmatched: 9. This CDR3 is CASSLGAGGGYTGELFF. The CDR3 DNA is TGTGCCAGCAGCTTGGGCGCGGGGGGCGGTTACACCGGGGAGCTGTTTTTT.

The chain employs TRBV6-5 and TRBJ1-4; D gene unclear. V lost 6 bases and J lost 7, with 18 bases in between. Germline V gene data show CDR1 as MNHEY and CDR2 as SVGAGI. The CDR3 loop spans 15 amino acids. The CDR3 loop reads CASSLSRGKGEKLFF. The DNA of the CDR3 is TGTGCCAGCAGCCTTTCCCGGGGAAAAGGTGAAAAACTGTTTTTT.

This clone is classed as medium-sized. The chain has TRBV7-3 and TRBJ1-2; D ambiguous. Germline V CDR1 and CDR2: SGHTA, FQGTGA. The germline V and J ends were trimmed by 6 bases and 1 base, with 12 bases remaining between them. The CDR3 length is 14 residues. The CDR3 region has the DNA TGTGCCAGCAGTCAAGAGGGCGGTAACTATGGCTACACCTTC. Amino acids: CASSQEGGNYGYTF.

This clone was seen a handful of times. The chain is built from TRBV5-1 and TRBJ2-3; D unresolved. V lost 2 bases, J lost 9 bases, and 7 bases lay in between. Germline-derived CDR1 and CDR2 are SGHRS and YFSETQ. The CDR3 contains 11 residues. The CDR3 region is CASSLTQTQYF. CDR3 DNA: TGCGCCAGCAGCTTAACACAGACGCAGTATTTT.

This clone was detected only once. The chain joins TRBV28 to TRBJ2-1; 9 positions match TRBD1. The germline V gene encodes CDR1 MDHEN and CDR2 SYDVKM. The CDR3 is 16 residues long. Germline trimming cut 7 bases from V and 4 bases from J; bases unmatched to any gene: 11. CDR3: CASKPGQGGSYNEQFF. CDR3 nucleotides: TGTGCCAGCAAGCCGGGACAGGGTGGTTCGTACAATGAGCAGTTCTTC.

The J gene is TRBJ2-7, the V gene TRBV7-2; 10 nucleotides align to TRBD2. After removal of 2 bases from V and 3 bases from J, the junction contained 7 bases not matched to a gene. CDR3 length: 16 amino acids. CDR1 and CDR2 from the germline V gene are SGHTA and FQGNSA. CDR3 bases: TGTGCCAGCAGCTTACTCCCTAGCGGGAGTGGCTACGAGCAGTACTTC. Protein sequence: CASSLLPSGSGYEQYF.

V is TRBV27 and J is TRBJ1-1, with 7 positions matching TRBD1. The junction had 3 bases not matched to a gene; V was cut back by 5 bases and J by 0 bases. The CDR3 covers 14 residues. The germline CDR1 and CDR2 sequences are MNHEY and SMNVEV (reference sequence). The CDR3 DNA reads TGTGCCAGCAGTAGGACAGGTATGAACACTGAAGCTTTCTTT. Its protein is CASSRTGMNTEAFF.

The chain carries TRBV28 and TRBJ1-5, with D possibly matching TRBD1 (5 bases). CDR3 length: 15 residues. Trimming shortened V by 2 bases and J by 0 bases, and 8 bases separated the two germline ends. Germline loops: CDR1 MDHEN, CDR2 SYDVKM. CDR3 region: CASSLGALSNQPQHF. DNA for the CDR3: TGTGCCAGCAGTTTAGGGGCACTTAGCAATCAGCCCCAGCATTTT.

The J gene is TRBJ1-5, the V gene TRBV29-1, with 7 bases aligning to TRBD1. Unmatched junction bases numbered 5, after V lost 4 bases and J lost 5 bases. The CDR3 totals 13 residues. Germline V gives CDR1 SQVTM, CDR2 ANQGSEA. CDR3 DNA sequence: TGCAGCGTTGTCTGGGACAGAGATCAGCCCCAGCATTTT. Amino acid sequence: CSVVWDRDQPQHF.

This clone was observed a handful of times. CDR3 region: CSVEEGASSGNTIYF. The CDR3 DNA follows: TGCAGCGTTGAAGAAGGGGCAAGCTCTGGAAACACCATATATTTT. This chain joins TRBV29-1 and TRBJ1-3; maybe TRBD1 (5 bases). The CDR3 extends over 15 amino acids. Per germline, CDR1 SQVTM and CDR2 ANQGSEA. V lost 0 bases, J lost 0 bases, and 9 bases lay in between.

The chain is built from TRBV7-8 and TRBJ1-3; D might be TRBD1 (5 bases). Germline assignment: CDR1 SGHVS and CDR2 FQNEAQ. This CDR3 has 13 amino acids. The ends were cut back, 3 bases at V and 7 bases at J, with 10 bases in the middle. The DNA for the CDR3 is TGTGCCAGCAGCTTGGGGACGCGGAACACCATATATTTT. Protein product: CASSLGTRNTIYF. Drawing the rest from reference TRBV7-8 and TRBJ1-3, the complete variable domain is GAGVSQSPRYKVAKRGQDVALRCDPISGHVSLFWYQQALGQGPEFLTYFQNEAQLDKSGLPSDRFFAERPEGSVSTLKIQRTQQEDSAVYLCASSLGTRNTIYFGEGSWLTVV.

The rearrangement joins TRBV21-1 to TRBJ1-1; TRBD1, the table's D call, lacks a check against the DNA. TRBV21-1 is tagged as a pseudogene. This CDR3 has 18 residues. The DNA for the CDR3 is TGTGCCAGCAGCAAACCGAACTCACAGGGAATCATGAACACTGAAGCTTTCTTT. This translates into CASSKPNSQGIMNTEAFF.

This sequence joins TRBV29-1 and TRBJ2-3, with D perhaps given as TRBD1 or TRBD2 (5 bases each). The CDR3 runs 14 residues. Germline V gene sequence: CDR1 SQVTM, CDR2 ANQGSEA. V lost 5 bases and J 8 bases, leaving 20 bases between the germline ends. CDR3 nucleotide sequence: TGCAGCGTTATCAGCCGGGACCTCCGGGGTACGCAGTATTTT. Protein product: CSVISRDLRGTQYF.

This chain joins TRBV27 and TRBJ1-2, with a tentative D call TRBD1 (5 bases). CDR3 length: 16 residues. V lost 4 bases to trimming and J lost 8 bases, with 23 bases between them. The germline gives CDR1 MNHEY, CDR2 SMNVEV (reference sequence). In nucleotides, the CDR3 is TGTGCCAGCAGTTCTCTATCGGGGACTCCAGAAAGGGGCTACACCTTC. This encodes CASSSLSGTPERGYTF.

The J gene is TRBJ1-2, the V gene TRBV19; D possibly corresponds to TRBD1 (5 bases). Trimming took off 5 bases at V and 4 bases at J, with 14 bases between the two ends. Looked up from germline, CDR1 is LNHDA and CDR2 is SQIVND (reference sequence). The CDR3 is made up of 14 amino acids. This CDR3 reads CASSARDGVYGYTF. CDR3 coding DNA: TGTGCCAGTAGTGCCCGGGACGGAGTCTATGGCTACACCTTC.

This sequence joins TRBV2 and TRBJ2-3, with 7 bases that match TRBD2. The CDR3 length is 16 residues. V shed 2 bases, J shed 5 bases, and the junction held 10 bases outside the gene matches. Germline CDR1 is SNHLY and CDR2 is FYNNEI. The CDR3 loop is CASSERLAVGVDTQYF. The CDR3 DNA is TGTGCCAGCAGTGAAAGGCTAGCGGTGGGCGTAGATACGCAGTATTTT.

On this clone: A read error is the likely source, as a far larger clone sits one nucleotide away. This sample includes further DNA sequences coding for the same CDR3. The CDR3 DNA reads as TGTGCCAGCAGCTTTACGGATTACAATGAGCAGTTCTTC. Its translation: CASSFTDYNEQFF. This chain links TRBV5-4 with TRBJ2-1; D is uncertain. Trimming removed 2 bases at V and 4 bases at J, with 7 bases between. The germline V gene has CDR1 SGHNT and CDR2 YYREEE (reference sequence). This CDR3 region has 13 residues.

The chain employs TRBV6-5 and TRBJ2-3; TRBD1 aligns across 8 bases. With V trimmed by 6 bases and J by 4 bases, 6 bases remained unmatched. The CDR3 is 14 residues long. CDR1 is MNHEY, CDR2 SVGAGI, per germline. Here the CDR3 DNA reads TGTGCCAGCAGGGGTCAGACAGGGGCAGATACGCAGTATTTT. Amino acids: CASRGQTGADTQYF.

This chain connects TRBV10-3 to TRBJ1-2, with D unclear. Looked up from germline, CDR1 is ENHRY and CDR2 is SYGVKD. The CDR3 runs 14 residues. Deletions cut 6 bases from V and 6 bases from J, with 17 bases between. CDR3 sequence (DNA): TGTGCCATCAGAGACGAGGGCGGGTGGGATGGCTACACCTTC. It yields the protein CAIRDEGGWDGYTF.

The chain links TRBV5-1 to TRBJ2-2, with 14 bases aligning to TRBD2. Looked up from germline, CDR1 is SGHRS and CDR2 is YFSETQ. This CDR3 has 16 residues. The V gene end was trimmed by 4 bases and the J gene end by 7 bases; junction bases not matched to a gene: 6. CDR3 loop: CASSAGTSGSFGELFF. CDR3 DNA sequence: TGCGCCAGCAGCGCTGGGACTAGCGGGAGTTTCGGGGAGCTGTTTTTT.

The V gene is TRBV2, the J gene TRBJ1-3; D is uncertain. V was trimmed by 3 bases and J by 4 bases, leaving 10 bases between them. This CDR3 has 14 residues. CDR1 is SNHLY, CDR2 FYNNEI, per germline. CDR3 residues: CASSDAHSGNTIYF. The CDR3 bases are TGTGCCAGCAGTGATGCCCACTCAGGAAACACCATATATTTT.

The gene calls are TRBV1 and TRBJ2-5; no check of the table's D call, TRBD2, against the DNA was made. TRBV1 is a recognized pseudogene. The CDR3 has 14 residues. For the CDR3, the DNA is TGCACCAGCAGGCTGGCGGGGGTCCAAGAGACCCAGTACTTC. It is translated as CTSRLAGVQETQYF.